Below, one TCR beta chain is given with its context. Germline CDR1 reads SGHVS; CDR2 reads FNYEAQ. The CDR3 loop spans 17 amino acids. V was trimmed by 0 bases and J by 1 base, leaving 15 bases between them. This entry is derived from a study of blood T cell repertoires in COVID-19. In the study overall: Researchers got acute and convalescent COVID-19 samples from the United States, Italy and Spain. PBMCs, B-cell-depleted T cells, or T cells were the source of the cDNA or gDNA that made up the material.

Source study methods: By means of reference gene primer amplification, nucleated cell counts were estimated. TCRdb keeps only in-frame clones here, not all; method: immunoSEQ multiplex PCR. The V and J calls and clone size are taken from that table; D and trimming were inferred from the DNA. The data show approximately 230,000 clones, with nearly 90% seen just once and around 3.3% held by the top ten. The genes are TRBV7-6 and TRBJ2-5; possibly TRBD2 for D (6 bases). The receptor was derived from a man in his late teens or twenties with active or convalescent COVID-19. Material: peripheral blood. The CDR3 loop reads CASSLAALAEPQETQYF. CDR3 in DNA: TGTGCCAGCAGCTTAGCGGCCTTAGCGGAACCCCAAGAGACCCAGTACTTC. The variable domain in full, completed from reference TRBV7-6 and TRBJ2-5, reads GAGVSQSPRYKVTKRGQDVALRCDPISGHVSLYWYRQALGQGPEFLTYFNYEAQQDKSGLPNDRFSAERPEGSISTLTIQRTEQRDSAMYRCASSLAALAEPQETQYFGPGTRLLVL.